The rows below give T cell receptor beta chains drawn from one sample of a study of identical twins. TCRdb processed the 5' RACE reads anew with MiXCR; each CDR3 protein has one entry. The sample lists around 680,000 distinct CDR3 sequences; 8.5% to 9% were seen once. Another study also made use of these data, one on yellow fever vaccine responses in identical twins.

The sequenced material came from PBMCs. These receptors all come from a woman in her late teens or twenties in good health. Both conserved end residues are part of each CDR3. A D gene is named only where the DNA matches it firmly. Clone size appears in some rows only: once, few, many, or a class for an expanded clone.

TGTGCCAGCAGCCCCATACCGACTGAAGCTTTCTTT	CASSPIPTEAFF	TRBJ1-1	-	12	-	TRBV6-2/TRBV6-3
TGTGCCAGCAGCCCCCGGGATGGGGCCCAGTACTTC	CASSPRDGAQYF	TRBJ2-5	few	12	-	TRBV3-1
TGCAGTGCTAGAGATCTAGGGTCTAGCGGTCTCACAGATACGCAGTATTTT	CSARDLGSSGLTDTQYF	TRBJ2-3	-	17	TRBD2	TRBV20-1
TGTGCCAGCAGCGTAGCCACCAACCCAGTCGAGCAGTACTTC	CASSVATNPVEQYF	TRBJ2-7	few	14	-	TRBV9
TGTGCCAGCAGCTTATGGGACAAGAGCTCCTACGAGCAGTACTTC	CASSLWDKSSYEQYF	TRBJ2-7	few	15	-	TRBV5-4
TGCGCCAGCAGTGACCTAGGGGGCTCCTACAATGAGCAGTTCTTC	CASSDLGGSYNEQFF	TRBJ2-1	-	15	-	TRBV10-2
TGTGCCATCAGTGAGCGGGACAGGGCAGATACGCAGTATTTT	CAISERDRADTQYF	TRBJ2-3	-	14	TRBD1	TRBV10-3
TGTGCCATCGAGGAGCGGGCTAGCCCTCACTACAATGAGCAGTTCTTC	CAIEERASPHYNEQFF	TRBJ2-1	few	16	-	TRBV14
TGCGCCAGCAGCTTGGCCGGAAGGGGTGTCGAGCAGTACTTC	CASSLAGRGVEQYF	TRBJ2-7	-	14	-	TRBV5-1
TGTGCCAGCAGCCAAGAAGAGCCTGACAATGAGCAGTTCTTC	CASSQEEPDNEQFF	TRBJ2-1	many	14	-	TRBV4-2
TGCAGCCCGGGGAGGGGTCGATCACCCCTCCACTTT	CSPGRGRSPLHF	TRBJ1-6	few	12	-	TRBV20-1
TGTGCCAGCAGTTTCCTACAGGGTCCTTCAGGGGAGCAGTACTTC	CASSFLQGPSGEQYF	TRBJ2-7	-	15	-	TRBV12-3/TRBV12-4
TGTGCCAGCAGCCAAGATCCCGGGACCCCCGGGGAGCTGTTTTTT	CASSQDPGTPGELFF	TRBJ2-2	-	15	-	TRBV4-2
TGTGCCAGCAGTTCTTTCGGGTCTCTAGACTACGAGCAGTACTTC	CASSSFGSLDYEQYF	TRBJ2-7	few	15	-	TRBV6-5
TGTGCCAGCAGCGACCCCGGGACAGGGCTCTACGAGCAGTACTTC	CASSDPGTGLYEQYF	TRBJ2-7	-	15	TRBD1	TRBV6-2/TRBV6-3
TGTGCCAGCAGTTACTCGAGTACGGACAGGGAGGAGACCCAGTACTTC	CASSYSSTDREETQYF	TRBJ2-5	-	16	TRBD1	TRBV6-5
TGTGCCAGCAGTTACGACCCTAATAGCGGGAGCGGCAATGAGCAGTTCTTC	CASSYDPNSGSGNEQFF	TRBJ2-1	-	17	TRBD2	TRBV6-2/TRBV6-3
TGTGCCACCGGGAAAGGGATGGACTACGAGCAGTACTTC	CATGKGMDYEQYF	TRBJ2-7	many	13	-	TRBV6-1
TGTGCCATCAGAGGAGACAGGGACTCCTACGAGCAGTACTTC	CAIRGDRDSYEQYF	TRBJ2-7	-	14	TRBD1	TRBV10-3
TGTGCCAGCAGTCCACAACAGGCAACCGGGGGGGCTTTCTTT	CASSPQQATGGAFF	TRBJ1-1	-	14	-	TRBV12-3/TRBV12-4
TGCAGTGCTAGGAGGAGCCTACAGGGGAGGACTGAAGCTTTCTTT	CSARRSLQGRTEAFF	TRBJ1-1	-	15	TRBD1	TRBV20-1
TGTGCCACCAGCCTTTATGCGGGGGGCACAGATACGCAGTATTTT	CATSLYAGGTDTQYF	TRBJ2-3	few	15	TRBD2	TRBV15
TGTGCCAGCAGTTTAGCGCCGACCCCCCCCGGGTATCATCAGCCCCAGCATTTT	CASSLAPTPPGYHQPQHF	TRBJ1-5	-	18	-	TRBV28
TGTGCCAGCAGCTTAGCGGTCCAGGGCCGGGGCTACGAGCAGTACTTC	CASSLAVQGRGYEQYF	TRBJ2-7	few	16	-	TRBV7-8
TGTGCCAGCAGCCCAATGGGACCGGCCACTGAAGCTTTCTTT	CASSPMGPATEAFF	TRBJ1-1	-	14	-	TRBV11-2
TGTGCCAGCAGTTTCGGAGGGTATGACGAGCAGTACTTC	CASSFGGYDEQYF	TRBJ2-7	-	13	-	TRBV27
TGTGCCAGCAGGGACAGGGGGAAATCTGAAGCTTTCTTT	CASRDRGKSEAFF	TRBJ1-1	few	13	TRBD1	TRBV2
TGTGCCAGCAGTTACGGAGGGGAGGGCAAAAACATTCAGTACTTC	CASSYGGEGKNIQYF	TRBJ2-4	many	15	TRBD2	TRBV6-5
TGCAGTGCCTGGGGACTAGCGGGAGCTAATGAGCAGTTCTTC	CSAWGLAGANEQFF	TRBJ2-1	few	14	TRBD2	TRBV20-1
TGTGCCATCAGTGAGACCGGACAGGGCAGCGGGGAGCTGTTTTTT	CAISETGQGSGELFF	TRBJ2-2	few	15	TRBD1	TRBV10-3
TGTGCCAGCAGGCCTTCAGGGTTCTCCTACGAGCAGTACTTC	CASRPSGFSYEQYF	TRBJ2-7	many	14	-	TRBV12-3/TRBV12-4
TGCAGCGTGCACAGGGACACCGGGGAGCTGTTTTTT	CSVHRDTGELFF	TRBJ2-2	-	12	-	TRBV29-1
TGCGCCAGCAGCCAAGGGCTCGTGCTGGCGGGGAGCTCCTACAATGAGCAGTTCTTC	CASSQGLVLAGSSYNEQFF	TRBJ2-1	-	19	-	TRBV4-3
TGTGCCAGCTCACCACCGACCGGGGAGAATGAGCAGTTCTTC	CASSPPTGENEQFF	TRBJ2-1	-	14	-	TRBV18
TGTGCCAGCGAAGGGACAGGGTATCACATTCAGTACTTC	CASEGTGYHIQYF	TRBJ2-4	-	13	TRBD1	TRBV7-9
TGTGCCATCAAAAGGGCTAGCGGGGGCGACCTATTGACTTCCCAAGAGACCCAGTACTTC	CAIKRASGGDLLTSQETQYF	TRBJ2-5	few	20	TRBD2	TRBV24-1
TGCAGTGCTAGAGATTTGGAGGAAGAGACCCAGTACTTC	CSARDLEEETQYF	TRBJ2-5	few	13	-	TRBV20-1
TGCGCCAGCAGCCAAGAGCGGGGCTCGGGGGGAGCCGGGGAGCTGTTTTTT	CASSQERGSGGAGELFF	TRBJ2-2	many	17	TRBD2	TRBV4-3
TGCGCCAGCAGCTTGGCCCAGGGACTAGAGCTGTTTTTT	CASSLAQGLELFF	TRBJ2-2	few	13	TRBD2	TRBV5-1
TGCGCCAGCAGCCCCGCCGGGACTAGCCTATACGAGCAGTACTTC	CASSPAGTSLYEQYF	TRBJ2-7	many	15	TRBD2	TRBV5-1
TGTGCCAGCAGTTCCTGGGACAGGGGTGAAAAACTGTTTTTT	CASSSWDRGEKLFF	TRBJ1-4	few	14	TRBD1	TRBV12-3/TRBV12-4
TGTGCCAGCAGCCCAGAAGGGCTCCGGGACTACACCTACGAGCAGTACTTC	CASSPEGLRDYTYEQYF	TRBJ2-7	many	17	TRBD2	TRBV14
TGTGCCAGCAGTGATAAGGTAGCGGACTACGAGCAGTACTTC	CASSDKVADYEQYF	TRBJ2-7	-	14	-	TRBV6-4
TGTGCCAGCAGACAAAACCGAGGGAGGGACAGGGGTTCACCCCTCCACTTT	CASRQNRGRDRGSPLHF	TRBJ1-6	few	17	TRBD1	TRBV6-1
TGTGCCAGCAGTTCCAATACGGGGCGGGAGACCCAGTACTTC	CASSSNTGRETQYF	TRBJ2-5	few	14	-	TRBV6-2/TRBV6-3
TGCAGCGTTGAGGGACAGGGTCTAGACATTCAGTACTTC	CSVEGQGLDIQYF	TRBJ2-4	many	13	TRBD1	TRBV29-1
TGCAGTGCTAGAGTGGTGGCAAACTACAATGAGCAGTTCTTC	CSARVVANYNEQFF	TRBJ2-1	many	14	-	TRBV20-1
TGTGCCAGCAGTGCTTCTCTAGGTGGCTATGGCTACACCTTC	CASSASLGGYGYTF	TRBJ1-2	few	14	-	TRBV2
TGCAGCGTCGATGAGGCGCACACTGAAGCTTTCTTT	CSVDEAHTEAFF	TRBJ1-1	many	12	-	TRBV29-1
TGTGCCAGCCGCATGGGCAGACAGGGGCCGGTCTCTGGGGCCAACGTCCTGACTTTC	CASRMGRQGPVSGANVLTF	TRBJ2-6	-	19	TRBD1	TRBV6-2/TRBV6-3
TGTGCCAGCACCCCCAGCCCCCCCCGCAGGGTGGACCGCTCCTACGAGCAGTACTTC	CASTPSPPRRVDRSYEQYF	TRBJ2-7	-	19	-	TRBV6-1
TGTGCCAGCAGGAGACAGAACAATCAGCCCCAGCATTTT	CASRRQNNQPQHF	TRBJ1-5	few	13	-	TRBV12-3/TRBV12-4
TGTGCCACCAGCAAAATTAGCGGGAGGGCCGGCGATGAGCAGTTCTTC	CATSKISGRAGDEQFF	TRBJ2-1	few	16	TRBD2	TRBV15
TGTGCCAGCAGTTATTTTGCAGGGATGACTGAAGCTTTCTTT	CASSYFAGMTEAFF	TRBJ1-1	-	14	-	TRBV6-5
TGCAGTGCTAGAGACGTGGGGGCGGTCGGTGAGACCCAGTACTTC	CSARDVGAVGETQYF	TRBJ2-5	-	15	-	TRBV20-1